This TCR beta chain is drawn from a study of blood T cell repertoires in COVID-19. Per the original data handling: Reference gene primer amplification yielded estimated nucleated cell counts. TCRdb keeps only in-frame clones here, not all; method: immunoSEQ multiplex PCR. The V and J calls and clone size come from that table; D and trimming were worked out from the DNA. There are about 240,000 clones in the sample; more than 75% occur only once, and 0.9% to 1% lies in the top ten. Sample: peripheral blood. The source is a woman between 35 and 50 years old who had recovered from COVID-19.

The CDR3 bases are TGTGCCAGCAGCCCCCGCCCCACCCAGTACACTGAAGCTTTCTTT. This codes for CASSPRPTQYTEAFF. The chain is built from TRBV7-2 and TRBJ1-1, with D unclear. V lost 5 bases to trimming and J lost 3 bases, with 16 bases between them. Per germline, CDR1 SGHTA and CDR2 FQGNSA. The CDR3 is 15 residues long.